This T cell receptor (beta chain) was recovered during a study of cytomegalovirus exposure and HLA in healthy donors. General observations from the study: It emerged from a later analysis that several of the most significant clusters appeared to be linked to common viral pathogens. In a later analysis, specific HLA alleles were associated with 15,000 to 20,000 TCR beta sequences at a 0.05 false discovery rate.

The sample holds a few counts of this clone. As yet, its antigen is unknown. Both 60 Vbeta primers and 13 Jbeta primers went into the PCR. Here immunoSEQ multiplex PCR was the method, and the copy in TCRdb shows in-frame clones only, minus some. This repertoire shows roughly 100,000 clones, 75% to 85% found once; its top ten account for 10%. This clonotype originated in a woman aged 18-35 years in good health and CMV-seropositive. The material sequenced was PBMCs.

Here the CDR3 DNA reads TGCGCCAGCAGCCTGAGGCATCCAGATACGCAGTATTTT. This codes for CASSLRHPDTQYF. The rearrangement joins TRBV4-3 to TRBJ2-3; D remains ambiguous. The CDR3 has 13 amino acids. The V end was cut by 4 bases, the J end by 4 bases, with 9 bases between. The germline CDR1 and CDR2 sequences are LGHNA and YSLEER.